The source of this TCR beta chain is a study of T cells in Graves' hyperthyroidism and ophthalmopathy. Trimming took 2 bases from V and 6 from J, leaving 19 bases between them. The V gene's germline CDR1 is MNHEY and CDR2 SMNVEV (reference sequence). The length of the CDR3 is 16 residues. RNA transcripts provided the source from which TCR beta CDR3 regions were amplified. Researchers ran a first-round RT-PCR on the TCR CDR3 using the HTBI primer set. TCRdb itself ran the multiplex PCR reads through MiXCR, one entry per CDR3 protein. Of approximately 690,000 distinct CDR3 sequences listed, less than 25% are singletons. The sample holds one count of this clonotype.

The TCR sequence derives from a man aged 25 to 40 with Graves' ophthalmopathy. The sequenced material came from blood. The chain joins TRBV27 to TRBJ1-2; D is perhaps TRBD1 (6 bases). Written as DNA, the CDR3 is TGTGCCAGCAGTTTAGGAGGAGGCAGGGGAAGAGATGGCTACACCTTC. Its translation is CASSLGGGRGRDGYTF.